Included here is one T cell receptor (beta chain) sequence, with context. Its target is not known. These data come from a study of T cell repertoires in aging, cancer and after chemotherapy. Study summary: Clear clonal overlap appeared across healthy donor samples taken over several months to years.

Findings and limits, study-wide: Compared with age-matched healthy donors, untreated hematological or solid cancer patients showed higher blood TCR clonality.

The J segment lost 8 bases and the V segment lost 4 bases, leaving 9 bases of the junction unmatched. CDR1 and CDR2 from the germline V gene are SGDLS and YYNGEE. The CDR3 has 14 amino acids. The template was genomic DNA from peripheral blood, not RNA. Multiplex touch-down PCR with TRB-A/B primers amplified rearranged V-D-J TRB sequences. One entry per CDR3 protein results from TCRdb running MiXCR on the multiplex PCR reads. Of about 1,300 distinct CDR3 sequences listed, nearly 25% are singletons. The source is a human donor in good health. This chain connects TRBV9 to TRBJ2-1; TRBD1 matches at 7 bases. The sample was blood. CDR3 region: CASSPTGVYDEQFF. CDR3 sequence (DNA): TGTGCCAGCAGCCCAACAGGGGTATACGATGAGCAGTTCTTC.